This T cell receptor beta chain was captured in a study of blood T cell repertoires in COVID-19. Method: immunoSEQ multiplex PCR; TCRdb's copy keeps in-frame clones and lacks some. This sample carries about 440,000 clones, 90% of them seen once, and the ten largest clones take about 0.6%. Participant age was roughly 18 to 95 years, and participants resided in approximately 24 US areas. The CDR3 totals 15 residues. Trimming pared 1 base from V and 8 bases from J, leaving 17 bases between. Germline assignment: CDR1 SGHVS and CDR2 FNYEAQ. The sample was PBMCs or T cells enriched from blood (not recorded which). The TCR comes from a man aged 18 to 30 who had recovered from COVID-19. The chain carries TRBV7-6 and TRBJ1-2, with a weak D call TRBD1 (5 bases). In nucleotides, the CDR3 is TGTGCCAGCAGCTTAGATCTTCGGCAGGGCTTCGGCTACACCTTC. This translates into CASSLDLRQGFGYTF.